What follows is one T cell receptor (beta chain) and its context. A read error may account for a junction end that differs from germline. Per the germline V gene, CDR1 is SGHAT and CDR2 is FQNNGV. The CDR3 has 13 amino acids. This sample is part of a study of T-cell memory formation after mild COVID-19. TCRdb reprocessed the 5' RACE reads with MiXCR, giving one entry per CDR3 protein. Among roughly 110,000 distinct CDR3 sequences, approximately 15% were seen once, and the ten largest hold about 39%. Sequencing input: PBMCs or a T cell subset sorted from them (not recorded which). The source is a man between 18 and 29 years old who had mild COVID-19 (a few samples of this study predate the infection). Cell type and time point are not known. The chain couples TRBV11-2 to TRBJ2-1; the D gene is possibly TRBD1 (5 bases). CDR3 amino acids: CASSQGSSNEQFF. The CDR3 DNA reads TGTGCCAGCAGTCAGGGATCCTCCAATGAGCAGTTCTTC. Full variable domain (outside the CDR3, taken from reference TRBV11-2 and TRBJ2-1): EAGVAQSPRYKIIEKRQSVAFWCNPISGHATLYWYQQILGQGPKLLIQFQNNGVVDDSQLPKDRFSAERLKGVDSTLKIQPAKLEDSAVYLCASSQGSSNEQFFGPGTRLTVL.